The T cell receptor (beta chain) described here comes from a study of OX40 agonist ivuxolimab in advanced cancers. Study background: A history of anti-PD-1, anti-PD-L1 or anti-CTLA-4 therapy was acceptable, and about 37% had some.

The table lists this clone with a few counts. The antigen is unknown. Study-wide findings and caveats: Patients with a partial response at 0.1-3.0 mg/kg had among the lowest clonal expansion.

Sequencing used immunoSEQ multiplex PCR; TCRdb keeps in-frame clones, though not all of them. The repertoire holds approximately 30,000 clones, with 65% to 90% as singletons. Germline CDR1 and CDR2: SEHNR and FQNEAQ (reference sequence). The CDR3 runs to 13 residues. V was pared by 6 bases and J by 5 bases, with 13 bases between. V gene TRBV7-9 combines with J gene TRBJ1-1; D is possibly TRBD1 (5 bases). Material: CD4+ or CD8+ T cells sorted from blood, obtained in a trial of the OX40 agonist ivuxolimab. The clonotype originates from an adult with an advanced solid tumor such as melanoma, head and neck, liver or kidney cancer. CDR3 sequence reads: CASREGLLTEAFF. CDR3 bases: TGTGCCAGCAGAGAGGGGTTGTTGACTGAAGCTTTCTTT.